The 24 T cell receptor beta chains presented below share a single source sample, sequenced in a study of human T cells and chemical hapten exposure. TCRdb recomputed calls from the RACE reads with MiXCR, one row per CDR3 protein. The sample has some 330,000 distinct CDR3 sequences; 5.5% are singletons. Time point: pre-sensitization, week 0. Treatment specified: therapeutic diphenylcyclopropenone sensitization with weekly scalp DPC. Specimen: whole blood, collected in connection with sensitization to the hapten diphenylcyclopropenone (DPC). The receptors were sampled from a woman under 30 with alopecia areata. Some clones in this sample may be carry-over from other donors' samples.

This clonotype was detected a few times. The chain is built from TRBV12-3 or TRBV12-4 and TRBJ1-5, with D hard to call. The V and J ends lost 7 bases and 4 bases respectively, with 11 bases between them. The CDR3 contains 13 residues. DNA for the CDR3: TGTGCCAGCAAATCGGACGGAAATCAGCCCCAGCATTTT. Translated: CASKSDGNQPQHF.

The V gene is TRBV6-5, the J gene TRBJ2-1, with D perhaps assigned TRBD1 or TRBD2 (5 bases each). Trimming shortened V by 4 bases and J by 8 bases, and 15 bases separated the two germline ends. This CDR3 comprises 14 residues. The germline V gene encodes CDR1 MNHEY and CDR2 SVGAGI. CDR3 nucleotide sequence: TGTGCCAGCAGTTTCCGGGACGGCAGGTATGAGCAGTTCTTC. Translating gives CASSFRDGRYEQFF.

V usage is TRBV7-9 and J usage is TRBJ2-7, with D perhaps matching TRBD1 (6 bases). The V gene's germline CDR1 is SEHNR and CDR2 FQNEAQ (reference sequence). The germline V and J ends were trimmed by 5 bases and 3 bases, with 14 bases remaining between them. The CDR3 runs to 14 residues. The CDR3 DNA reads TGTGCCAGCAGCGCAGACAGGTCCATCTACGAGCAGTACTTC. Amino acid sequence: CASSADRSIYEQYF.

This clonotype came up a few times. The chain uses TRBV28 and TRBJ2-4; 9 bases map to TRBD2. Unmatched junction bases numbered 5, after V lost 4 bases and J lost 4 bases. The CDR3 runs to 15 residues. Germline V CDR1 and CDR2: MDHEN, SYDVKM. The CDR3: CASSSSGASKNIQYF. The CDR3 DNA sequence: TGTGCCAGCAGTTCTAGCGGGGCGTCTAAAAACATTCAGTACTTC.

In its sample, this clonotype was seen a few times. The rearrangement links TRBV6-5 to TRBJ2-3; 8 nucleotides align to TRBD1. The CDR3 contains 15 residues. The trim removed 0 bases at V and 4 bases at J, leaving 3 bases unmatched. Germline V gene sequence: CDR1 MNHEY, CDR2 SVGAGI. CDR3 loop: CASSYSNRGADTQYF. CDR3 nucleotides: TGTGCCAGCAGTTACTCAAACAGGGGGGCAGATACGCAGTATTTT.

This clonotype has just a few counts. CDR3 bases: TGTGCCAGCAGTGAAAAGATAAGAGACAGTCACTACCTTAGGGAAAAACTGTTTTTT. Its protein is CASSEKIRDSHYLREKLFF. This chain joins TRBV25-1 and TRBJ1-4, with D possibly matching TRBD1 (5 bases). Trimming took 2 bases from V and 8 from J, leaving 27 bases between them. There are 19 residues in the CDR3. The germline V gene encodes CDR1 MGHDK and CDR2 SYGVNS.

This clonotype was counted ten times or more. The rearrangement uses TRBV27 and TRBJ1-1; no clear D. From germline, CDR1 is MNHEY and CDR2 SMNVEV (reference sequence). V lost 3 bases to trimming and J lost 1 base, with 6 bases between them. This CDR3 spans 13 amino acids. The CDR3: CASSLKGNTEAFF. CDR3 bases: TGTGCCAGCAGTTTGAAGGGGAACACTGAAGCTTTCTTT.

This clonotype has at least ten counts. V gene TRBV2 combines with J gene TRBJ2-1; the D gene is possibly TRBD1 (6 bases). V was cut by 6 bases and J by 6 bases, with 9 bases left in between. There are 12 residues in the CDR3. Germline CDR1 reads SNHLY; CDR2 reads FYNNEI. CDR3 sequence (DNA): TGTGCCAGCAGCACAGGGTTCAATGAGCAGTTCTTC. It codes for CASSTGFNEQFF.

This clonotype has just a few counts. Written as DNA, the CDR3 is TGCAGTGCTAGACCCACTTCCAGCACAGAGCAGTACTTC. This codes for CSARPTSSTEQYF. The rearrangement joins TRBV20-1 to TRBJ2-7; D unclear. V lost 2 bases to trimming and J lost 7 bases, with 15 bases between them. CDR3 length equals 13 residues. The germline V gene has CDR1 DFQATT and CDR2 SNEGSKA (reference sequence).

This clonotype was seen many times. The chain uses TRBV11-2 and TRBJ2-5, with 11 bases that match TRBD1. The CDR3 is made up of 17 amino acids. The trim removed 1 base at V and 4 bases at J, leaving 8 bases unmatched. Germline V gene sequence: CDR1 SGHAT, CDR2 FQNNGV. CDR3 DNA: TGTGCCAGCAGCTTAGTTACCAGGACAGGGGGCAGAGAGACCCAGTACTTC. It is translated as CASSLVTRTGGRETQYF.

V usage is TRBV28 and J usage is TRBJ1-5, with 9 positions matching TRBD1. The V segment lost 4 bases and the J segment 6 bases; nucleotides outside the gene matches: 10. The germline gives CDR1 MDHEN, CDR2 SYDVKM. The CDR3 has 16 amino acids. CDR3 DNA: TGTGCCAGCAGTTCTACCGGGACAGGGTACGGTCAGCCCCAGCATTTT. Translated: CASSSTGTGYGQPQHF.

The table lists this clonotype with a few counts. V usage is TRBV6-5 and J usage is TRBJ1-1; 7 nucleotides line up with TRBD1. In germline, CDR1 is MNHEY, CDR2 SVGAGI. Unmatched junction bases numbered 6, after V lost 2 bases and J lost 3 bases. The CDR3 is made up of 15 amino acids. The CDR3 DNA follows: TGTGCCAGCAGTTACACAGGGGCCAGGGACACTGAAGCTTTCTTT. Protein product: CASSYTGARDTEAFF.

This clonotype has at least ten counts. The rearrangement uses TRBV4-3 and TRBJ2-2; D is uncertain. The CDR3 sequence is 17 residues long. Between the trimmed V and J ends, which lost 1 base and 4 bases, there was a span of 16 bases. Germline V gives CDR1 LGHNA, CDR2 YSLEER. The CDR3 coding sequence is TGCGCCAGCAGCCAAGTGTTATTTAGACCGCCCACCGGGGAGCTGTTTTTT. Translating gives CASSQVLFRPPTGELFF.

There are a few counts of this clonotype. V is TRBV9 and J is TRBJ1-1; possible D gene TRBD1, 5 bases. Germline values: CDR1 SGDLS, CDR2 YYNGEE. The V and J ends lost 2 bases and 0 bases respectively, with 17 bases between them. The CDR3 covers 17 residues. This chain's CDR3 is CASSVNRDLIMNTEAFF. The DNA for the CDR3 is TGTGCCAGCAGCGTCAATAGGGACCTAATCATGAACACTGAAGCTTTCTTT. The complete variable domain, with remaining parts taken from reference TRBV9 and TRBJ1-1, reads DSGVTQTPKHLITATGQRVTLRCSPRSGDLSVYWYQQSLDQGLQFLIQYYNGEERAKGNILERFSAQQFPDLHSELNLSSLELGDSALYFCASSVNRDLIMNTEAFFGQGTRLTVV.

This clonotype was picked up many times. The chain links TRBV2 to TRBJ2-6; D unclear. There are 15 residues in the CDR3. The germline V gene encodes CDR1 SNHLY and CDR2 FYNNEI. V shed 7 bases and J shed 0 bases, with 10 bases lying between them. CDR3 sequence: CASTLDNSGANVLTF. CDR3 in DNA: TGTGCCAGCACCCTAGACAACTCTGGGGCCAACGTCCTGACTTTC.

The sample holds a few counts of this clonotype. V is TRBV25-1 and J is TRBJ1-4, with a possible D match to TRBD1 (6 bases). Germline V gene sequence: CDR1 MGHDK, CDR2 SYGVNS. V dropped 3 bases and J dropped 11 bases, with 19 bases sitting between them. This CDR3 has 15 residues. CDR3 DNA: TGTGCCAGCAGTGATCCGCAGGGGCCCTTTGGGAAACTGTTTTTT. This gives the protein CASSDPQGPFGKLFF.

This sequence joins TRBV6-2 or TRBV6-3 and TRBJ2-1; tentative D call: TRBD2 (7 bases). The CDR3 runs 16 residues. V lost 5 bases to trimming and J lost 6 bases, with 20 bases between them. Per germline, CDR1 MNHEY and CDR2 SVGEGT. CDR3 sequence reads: CASSTLGGGSANEQFF. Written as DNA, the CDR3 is TGTGCCAGCAGTACCCTGGGGGGGGGCAGCGCCAATGAGCAGTTCTTC.

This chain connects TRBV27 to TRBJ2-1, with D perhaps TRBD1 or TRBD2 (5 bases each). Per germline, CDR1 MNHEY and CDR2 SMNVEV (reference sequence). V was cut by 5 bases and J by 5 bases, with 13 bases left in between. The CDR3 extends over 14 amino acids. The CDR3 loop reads CASSVAGGNNEQFF. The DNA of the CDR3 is TGTGCCAGCAGTGTAGCTGGGGGAAACAATGAGCAGTTCTTC.

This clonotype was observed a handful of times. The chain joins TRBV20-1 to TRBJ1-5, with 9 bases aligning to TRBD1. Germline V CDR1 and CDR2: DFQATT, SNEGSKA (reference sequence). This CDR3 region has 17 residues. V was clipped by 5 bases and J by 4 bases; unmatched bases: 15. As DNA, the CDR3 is TGCAGTGCTGCAGTGCTGACCGGGACAGGGTTAAATCAGCCCCAGCATTTT. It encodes CSAAVLTGTGLNQPQHF.

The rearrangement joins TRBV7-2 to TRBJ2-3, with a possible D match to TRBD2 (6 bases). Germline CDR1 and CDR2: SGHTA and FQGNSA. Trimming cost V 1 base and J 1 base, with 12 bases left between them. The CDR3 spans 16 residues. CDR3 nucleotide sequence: TGTGCCAGCAGCTTAGTGGGGGGTCCGGGCACAGATACGCAGTATTTT. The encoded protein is CASSLVGGPGTDTQYF. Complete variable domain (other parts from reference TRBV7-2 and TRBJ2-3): GAGVSQSPSNKVTEKGKDVELRCDPISGHTALYWYRQSLGQGLEFLIYFQGNSAPDKSGLPSDRFSAERTGGSVSTLTIQRTQQEDSAVYLCASSLVGGPGTDTQYFGPGTRLTVL.

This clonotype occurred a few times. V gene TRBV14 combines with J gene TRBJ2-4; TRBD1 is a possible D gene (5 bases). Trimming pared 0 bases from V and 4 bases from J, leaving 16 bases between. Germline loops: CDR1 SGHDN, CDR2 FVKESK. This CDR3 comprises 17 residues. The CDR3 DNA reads TGTGCCAGCAGCCAAGAGCAGCAGGGTAGAAAGAAAAACATTCAGTACTTC. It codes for CASSQEQQGRKKNIQYF.

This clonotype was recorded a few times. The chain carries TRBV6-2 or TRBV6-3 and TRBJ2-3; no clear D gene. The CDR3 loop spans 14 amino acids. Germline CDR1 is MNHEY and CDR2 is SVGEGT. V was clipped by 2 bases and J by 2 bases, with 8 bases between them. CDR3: CASSYDSDTDTQYF. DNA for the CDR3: TGTGCCAGCAGTTACGACTCTGACACAGATACGCAGTATTTT.

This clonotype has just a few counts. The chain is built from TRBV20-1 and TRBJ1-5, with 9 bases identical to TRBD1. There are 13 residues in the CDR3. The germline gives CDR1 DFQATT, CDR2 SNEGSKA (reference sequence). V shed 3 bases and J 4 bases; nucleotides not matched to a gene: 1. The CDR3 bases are TGCAGTGCTAGGACAGGGGGGAATCAGCCCCAGCATTTT. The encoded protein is CSARTGGNQPQHF.

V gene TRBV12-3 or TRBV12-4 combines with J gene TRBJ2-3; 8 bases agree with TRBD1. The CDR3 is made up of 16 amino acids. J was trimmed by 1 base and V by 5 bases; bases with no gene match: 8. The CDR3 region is CASSPSGGWGTDTQYF. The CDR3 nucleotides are TGTGCCAGCAGTCCCTCAGGGGGCTGGGGCACAGATACGCAGTATTTT.